Listed below are T cell receptor beta chains from one sample, sequenced in a study of blood T cell repertoires in COVID-19. Some clones are missing from TCRdb's copy, which holds only in-frame ones; the method was immunoSEQ multiplex PCR. The table lists a few hundred thousand clones, approximately 80% of them singletons. The sequencing sample was made of peripheral blood. The receptors were gathered from a man younger than 40 with active or convalescent COVID-19. Each CDR3 is given with its conserved first and last residue. The order of the fields is V gene, J gene, CDR3 length, D gene, clone size, CDR3 protein, CDR3 DNA. D genes are given only for firm matches. Size tells how often a clone was seen (once, few, many) or the class of an expanded clone, and some rows leave it out.

TRBV29-1	TRBJ1-1	12	.	few	CSVLRGNTEAFF	TGCAGCGTCCTCCGGGGGAACACTGAAGCTTTCTTT
TRBV28	TRBJ2-1	15	TRBD2	.	CASSPMGLAVTEQFF	TGTGCCAGCAGCCCGATGGGACTAGCCGTTACTGAGCAGTTCTTC
TRBV5-1	TRBJ1-1	15	.	.	CASSLEGAPNTEAFF	TGCGCCAGCAGCTTGGAAGGGGCCCCGAACACTGAAGCTTTCTTT
TRBV3-1/TRBV3-2	TRBJ1-6	14	.	.	CASSQGGRIVALHF	TGTGCCAGCAGCCAAGGCGGGAGGATTGTGGCCCTCCACTTT
TRBV7-2	TRBJ2-3	16	.	.	CASSRGEGGLTDTQYF	TGTGCCAGCAGTCGAGGCGAGGGGGGGCTCACAGATACGCAGTATTTT
TRBV25-1	TRBJ1-2	14	TRBD1	.	CASSPLDRAGGYTF	TGTGCCAGCAGTCCCCTCGACAGGGCGGGAGGCTACACCTTC
TRBV28	TRBJ1-5	15	TRBD1	.	CASNPSTGANQPQHF	TGTGCCAGCAACCCATCGACAGGGGCGAATCAGCCCCAGCATTTT
TRBV9	TRBJ1-1	15	TRBD1	.	CASSVGQGENTEAFF	TGTGCCAGCAGCGTGGGACAGGGAGAGAACACTGAAGCTTTCTTT
TRBV6-5	TRBJ1-1	13	.	.	CASSYMANTEAFF	TGTGCCAGCAGTTATATGGCGAACACTGAAGCTTTCTTT
TRBV9	TRBJ2-5	15	.	few	CASSVANLYQETQYF	TGTGCCAGCAGCGTAGCTAATCTGTACCAAGAGACCCAGTACTTC
TRBV9	TRBJ2-3	14	TRBD1	.	CASSWDSETDTQYF	TGTGCCAGCAGCTGGGACAGCGAAACAGATACGCAGTATTTT
TRBV4-2	TRBJ2-7	15	TRBD1	.	CASSQVGQGSEEQYF	TGTGCCAGCAGCCAAGTGGGACAGGGGAGCGAGGAGCAGTACTTC
TRBV7-2	TRBJ2-7	14	.	.	CASSSYQGLYEQYF	TGTGCCAGCAGCTCCTACCAGGGTTTATACGAGCAGTACTTC
TRBV28	TRBJ1-5	15	.	few	CASTGPRQAGEPQHF	TGTGCCAGCACCGGTCCCCGACAGGCCGGGGAGCCCCAGCATTTT
TRBV19	TRBJ2-6	16	.	.	CASSITQGSGANVLTF	TGTGCCAGTAGTATAACGCAGGGTTCTGGGGCCAACGTCCTGACTTTC
TRBV5-6	TRBJ2-7	15	TRBD1	few	CASSPRDRTPYEQYF	TGTGCCAGCAGCCCCCGGGACAGGACGCCCTACGAGCAGTACTTC
TRBV28	TRBJ1-2	16	TRBD1	.	CASSLNLGTEPYGYTF	TGTGCCAGCAGTTTAAACCTCGGGACAGAGCCCTATGGCTACACCTTC
TRBV19	TRBJ1-5	14	.	.	CASSMRALNQPQHF	TGTGCCAGTAGTATGAGGGCCCTCAATCAGCCCCAGCATTTT
TRBV7-2	TRBJ2-3	15	TRBD1	.	CASSWTGGGTDTQYF	TGTGCCAGCAGCTGGACAGGGGGCGGCACAGATACGCAGTATTTT
TRBV19	TRBJ2-6	22	TRBD1	.	CASSPPTGIRNISTSGANVLTF	TGTGCCAGTAGTCCTCCGACAGGGATTCGCAATATAAGCACCTCTGGGGCCAACGTCCTGACTTTC
TRBV7-3	TRBJ2-6	16	.	.	CASSPGGRSGANVLTF	TGTGCCAGCAGCCCTGGGGGGAGATCTGGGGCCAACGTCCTGACTTTC
TRBV6-5	TRBJ1-5	14	.	few	CASSRLSATEPQHF	TGTGCCAGCAGCCGCTTGAGCGCGACGGAGCCCCAGCATTTT
TRBV28	TRBJ2-1	14	TRBD2	.	CASSFWREGNEQFF	TGTGCCAGCAGTTTCTGGCGGGAGGGGAATGAGCAGTTCTTC
TRBV6-2/TRBV6-3	TRBJ2-7	16	TRBD1	.	CASSWGLDRRTYEQYF	TGTGCCAGCAGTTGGGGGCTGGACAGGAGGACCTACGAGCAGTACTTC
TRBV15	TRBJ2-7	14	.	.	CATSRGPDSYEQYF	TGTGCCACCAGCAGAGGTCCGGACAGCTACGAGCAGTACTTC
TRBV7-2	TRBJ1-5	14	TRBD1	.	CASSLVQGGQPQHF	TGTGCCAGCAGCTTAGTGCAGGGGGGACAGCCCCAGCATTTT
TRBV3-1/TRBV3-2	TRBJ2-1	13	TRBD1	once	CASSHDFRGWQFF	TGTGCCAGCAGCCACGACTTCAGGGGGTGGCAGTTCTTC
TRBV28	TRBJ1-6	12	.	.	CASSLEVPPLHF	TGTGCCAGCAGTTTGGAGGTTCCACCCCTCCACTTT
TRBV3-1/TRBV3-2	TRBJ2-2	14	.	few	CASSQASYTGELFF	TGTGCCAGCAGCCAAGCCTCGTACACCGGGGAGCTGTTTTTT
TRBV6-5	TRBJ2-7	15	TRBD2	.	CASTRGTSGAYEQYF	TGTGCCAGCACCCGAGGCACTAGCGGGGCCTACGAGCAGTACTTC
TRBV30	TRBJ2-1	14	TRBD2	once	CAWSLLAGYNEQFF	TGTGCCTGGAGTTTGCTAGCGGGATACAATGAGCAGTTCTTC
TRBV6-1	TRBJ2-1	16	TRBD2	.	CASSARRGGSRDEQFF	TGTGCCAGCAGTGCCCGGCGGGGGGGCAGTAGGGATGAGCAGTTCTTC
TRBV7-9	TRBJ2-3	15	TRBD2	.	CASSPRTGGVDTQYF	TGTGCCAGCAGCCCACGCACGGGAGGGGTAGATACGCAGTATTTT
TRBV4-3	TRBJ2-1	15	.	.	CASSQAAEFYNEQFF	TGCGCCAGCAGCCAAGCAGCGGAGTTCTACAATGAGCAGTTCTTC
TRBV7-2	TRBJ2-3	15	TRBD2	few	CAIKNRAGGADTQYF	TGTGCCATCAAAAACCGGGCGGGAGGGGCAGATACGCAGTATTTT
TRBV28	TRBJ1-5	12	.	.	CASRLSNQPQHF	TGTGCCAGCAGACTATCAAATCAGCCCCAGCATTTT
TRBV18	TRBJ1-3	20	TRBD1	.	CASSPPAGQGAKAGGNTIYF	TGTGCCAGCTCACCACCGGCGGGACAGGGAGCGAAGGCCGGGGGAAACACCATATATTTT
TRBV21-1	TRBJ1-6	14	.	few	CASSSQTGGSPLHF	TGTGCCAGCAGCAGCCAGACAGGGGGCTCACCCCTCCACTTT
TRBV28	TRBJ1-2	12	.	.	CASSLQQGGYTF	TGTGCCAGCAGTTTACAACAGGGAGGCTACACCTTC
TRBV7-2	TRBJ2-5	13	TRBD1	.	CASSFDREETQYF	TGTGCCAGCAGTTTTGACAGGGAAGAGACCCAGTACTTC
TRBV28	TRBJ2-2	16	TRBD1	.	CASSFRDRGRAGELFF	TGTGCCAGCAGTTTTCGGGACAGGGGTCGCGCCGGGGAGCTGTTTTTT
TRBV6-5	TRBJ1-1	13	TRBD1	.	CASSRDRVTEAFF	TGTGCCAGCAGTAGGGACAGGGTCACTGAAGCTTTCTTT